This T cell receptor (beta chain) appears in the sequencing data of a study of blood T cell repertoires in COVID-19. The CDR3 is 19 amino acids. Trimming left V 7 bases short and J 0 bases short, with 25 bases between. Looked up from germline, CDR1 is LNHDA and CDR2 is SQIVND (reference sequence). The protocol was immunoSEQ multiplex PCR, while the TCRdb copy is restricted to in-frame clones and leaves out a portion. The sample holds 300,000 to 450,000 clones, more than 70% seen once. The chain carries TRBV19 and TRBJ1-5; D is possibly TRBD1 (6 bases). Input material: PBMCs or T cells enriched from blood (not recorded which). This sequence originates from a man aged 25 to 40 who had recovered from COVID-19. DNA of the CDR3: TGTGCCAGTACCCAAGGGCGGCGGCAGGGGTTTTATAGCAATCAGCCCCAGCATTTT. Translating it yields CASTQGRRQGFYSNQPQHF.